A selection of T cell receptor beta chains follows, all from one sample in a study of blood T cell repertoires in COVID-19. Assay used: immunoSEQ multiplex PCR; TCRdb lists only in-frame clones, some missing. The profile covers 260,000 or so clones, with about 91% appearing a single time and around 1.3% taken by the ten largest. Sequenced: PBMCs or T cells enriched from blood (not recorded which). Receptors were obtained from a woman in her thirties or forties with acute COVID-19. CDR3s include the opening cysteine and the closing phenylalanine or tryptophan. Each record gives: D gene, V gene, clone size, CDR3 length, J gene, CDR3 DNA, CDR3 protein. A D gene is named only where the DNA matches it firmly. Clone size is not always given. Where it is, it says once, few, many or a class for expanded clones.

D: -
V: TRBV27
size: -
length: 13
J: TRBJ1-5
DNA: TGTGCCAGCAGCGGACAGAGGTATCAGCCCCAGCATTTT
CDR3: CASSGQRYQPQHF

D: TRBD1
V: TRBV5-4
size: -
length: 16
J: TRBJ2-5
DNA: TGTGCCAGCAGCTTGGGGGACACCGGGACAGAAGAGACCCAGTACTTC
CDR3: CASSLGDTGTEETQYF

D: -
V: TRBV9
size: -
length: 15
J: TRBJ1-5
DNA: TGTGCCAGCAGCGTAGAGGGGAATAGCAATCAGCCCCAGCATTTT
CDR3: CASSVEGNSNQPQHF

D: -
V: TRBV9
size: once
length: 15
J: TRBJ2-1
DNA: TGTGCCAGCAGCGTAACAGCGGACTCCTACAATGAGCAGTTCTTC
CDR3: CASSVTADSYNEQFF

D: -
V: TRBV29-1
size: -
length: 12
J: TRBJ2-1
DNA: TGCAGCGTTGAAACACAGTACAATGAGCAGTTCTTC
CDR3: CSVETQYNEQFF

D: TRBD1
V: TRBV6-5
size: -
length: 15
J: TRBJ1-1
DNA: TGTGCCAGCAGGCCCTGGGACAGGGGTGGAACTGAAGCTTTCTTT
CDR3: CASRPWDRGGTEAFF

D: -
V: TRBV5-8
size: -
length: 15
J: TRBJ1-5
DNA: TGTGCCAGCAGTTACGGGGGGGCGAGCAATCAGCCCCAGCATTTT
CDR3: CASSYGGASNQPQHF

D: -
V: TRBV9
size: -
length: 13
J: TRBJ1-1
DNA: TGTGCCAGCAGCCGAGAGGCGAACACTGAAGCTTTCTTT
CDR3: CASSREANTEAFF

D: -
V: TRBV6-5
size: -
length: 12
J: TRBJ1-2
DNA: TGTGCCAGCAGTCCCGACCACGGGGGCTACACCTTC
CDR3: CASSPDHGGYTF

D: TRBD1
V: TRBV11-2
size: -
length: 15
J: TRBJ1-2
DNA: TGTGCCAGCAGCCCGGGGACAGGGGAGAACTATGGCTACACCTTC
CDR3: CASSPGTGENYGYTF

D: TRBD2
V: TRBV5-1
size: -
length: 15
J: TRBJ2-2
DNA: TGCGCCAGCAGCTTGTCTAGCGGGAACACCGGGGAGCTGTTTTTT
CDR3: CASSLSSGNTGELFF

D: -
V: TRBV19
size: -
length: 14
J: TRBJ1-1
DNA: TGTGCCAGTAGTGCGAGAGGAGAATACACTGAAGCTTTCTTT
CDR3: CASSARGEYTEAFF

D: -
V: TRBV10-2
size: -
length: 14
J: TRBJ2-1
DNA: TGCGCCAGCAGTGAGTCTGGCAGCGACAATGAGCAGTTCTTC
CDR3: CASSESGSDNEQFF

D: TRBD1
V: TRBV7-8
size: -
length: 17
J: TRBJ1-3
DNA: TGTGCCAGCAGCACTTTTACAGGGGCGTCCTCTGGAAACACCATATATTTT
CDR3: CASSTFTGASSGNTIYF

D: -
V: TRBV7-9
size: -
length: 13
J: TRBJ2-7
DNA: TGTGCCAGCAGCCCGCAGGGTAGGTACGAGCAGTACTTC
CDR3: CASSPQGRYEQYF

D: -
V: TRBV5-4
size: -
length: 14
J: TRBJ2-3
DNA: TGTGCCAGCAGCCTTCAGGGGAGCACAGATACGCAGTATTTT
CDR3: CASSLQGSTDTQYF

D: TRBD1
V: TRBV5-1
size: -
length: 15
J: TRBJ2-5
DNA: TGCGCCAGCAGCTCCCCGGACAGGGGAGGCGAGACCCAGTACTTC
CDR3: CASSSPDRGGETQYF

D: TRBD1
V: TRBV24-1
size: -
length: 15
J: TRBJ2-5
DNA: TGTGCCACCAGTGACTCCCGGGACAGCCCAGAGACCCAGTACTTC
CDR3: CATSDSRDSPETQYF

D: -
V: TRBV12-3/TRBV12-4
size: -
length: 12
J: TRBJ1-2
DNA: TGTGCCAGCAGTTTTGGGGGGTATGGCTACACCTTC
CDR3: CASSFGGYGYTF

D: -
V: TRBV28
size: -
length: 12
J: TRBJ1-1
DNA: TGTGCCAGCAGTTTCCTTAGCACTGAAGCTTTCTTT
CDR3: CASSFLSTEAFF

D: TRBD2
V: TRBV23-1
size: -
length: 16
J: TRBJ2-1
DNA: TGCGCCAGCAGTCCAAAACTAGCGGGACCATACAATGAGCAGTTCTTC
CDR3: CASSPKLAGPYNEQFF

D: -
V: TRBV7-9
size: -
length: 14
J: TRBJ1-1
DNA: TGTGCCAGCAGCCTCCGGATCGGGGACACTGAAGCTTTCTTT
CDR3: CASSLRIGDTEAFF

D: -
V: TRBV28
size: -
length: 13
J: TRBJ1-1
DNA: TGTGCCAGCAGTTTACGGGAGAACACTGAAGCTTTCTTT
CDR3: CASSLRENTEAFF

D: -
V: TRBV11-3
size: -
length: 13
J: TRBJ1-1
DNA: TGTGCCAGCAGCTTAGGTATAGACACTGAAGCTTTCTTT
CDR3: CASSLGIDTEAFF

D: -
V: TRBV7-6
size: -
length: 15
J: TRBJ2-6
DNA: TGTGCCAGCAGCTTACCGGGCTCTGGGGCCAACGTCCTGACTTTC
CDR3: CASSLPGSGANVLTF

D: -
V: TRBV6-4
size: once
length: 13
J: TRBJ1-2
DNA: TGTGCCAGCAGTGCGGGGGACAACTATGGCTACACCTTC
CDR3: CASSAGDNYGYTF

D: -
V: TRBV18
size: -
length: 15
J: TRBJ1-2
DNA: TGTGCCAGCTCACCACCTACCAGGGGATCGAAAGGCTACACCTTC
CDR3: CASSPPTRGSKGYTF

D: TRBD2
V: TRBV5-4
size: -
length: 16
J: TRBJ2-3
DNA: TGTGCCAGCAGCGCCGGACTAGCGGGAGGAGGAGATACGCAGTATTTT
CDR3: CASSAGLAGGGDTQYF

D: TRBD1
V: TRBV7-2
size: -
length: 15
J: TRBJ1-5
DNA: TGTGCCAGCAGCCCACGTGGACAGGGCGATCAGCCCCAGCATTTT
CDR3: CASSPRGQGDQPQHF

D: TRBD1
V: TRBV30
size: -
length: 15
J: TRBJ1-5
DNA: TGTGCCTGGGGTTCCAAACAGGGGAGCAATCAGCCCCAGCATTTT
CDR3: CAWGSKQGSNQPQHF

D: -
V: TRBV30
size: -
length: 12
J: TRBJ1-3
DNA: TGTGCCTGGACAGGCTCTGGAAACACCATATATTTT
CDR3: CAWTGSGNTIYF

D: TRBD1
V: TRBV28
size: -
length: 16
J: TRBJ1-1
DNA: TGTGCCAGCAGTCTCGGGGACAGGGGGTCGGACACTGAAGCTTTCTTT
CDR3: CASSLGDRGSDTEAFF

D: TRBD1
V: TRBV10-3
size: -
length: 17
J: TRBJ1-5
DNA: TGTGCCATCAGTGAATCTGGACAGGGGTTGCCCCCTCAGCCCCAGCATTTT
CDR3: CAISESGQGLPPQPQHF

D: -
V: TRBV7-8
size: -
length: 15
J: TRBJ1-5
DNA: TGTGCCAGCAGCTTACGCCTAGCCACAGGGCAGCCCCAGCATTTT
CDR3: CASSLRLATGQPQHF

D: -
V: TRBV9
size: -
length: 15
J: TRBJ1-5
DNA: TGTGCCAGCAGCCAGGCGGGGACTGGGGGTCAGCCCCAGCATTTT
CDR3: CASSQAGTGGQPQHF

D: -
V: TRBV7-3
size: -
length: 13
J: TRBJ2-7
DNA: TGTGCCAGCTCCGAAGGTCGAGGTTACGAGCAGTACTTC
CDR3: CASSEGRGYEQYF

D: -
V: TRBV2
size: -
length: 13
J: TRBJ1-6
DNA: TGTGCCAGCAGTACACAGGGAGAACCACCCCTCCACTTT
CDR3: CASSTQGEPPLHF

D: TRBD1
V: TRBV27
size: few
length: 14
J: TRBJ1-5
DNA: TGTGCCAGCAGTCAAATACAGGGGAATCAGCCCCAGCATTTT
CDR3: CASSQIQGNQPQHF

D: -
V: TRBV29-1
size: once
length: 13
J: TRBJ1-5
DNA: TGCAGCGTTGTATGGGGGCCAAGTCAGCCCCAGCATTTT
CDR3: CSVVWGPSQPQHF

D: -
V: TRBV27
size: -
length: 14
J: TRBJ1-1
DNA: TGTGCCAGCATCAGGGACTCCGGGAACACTGAAGCTTTCTTT
CDR3: CASIRDSGNTEAFF

D: -
V: TRBV11-2
size: -
length: 16
J: TRBJ2-5
DNA: TGTGCCAGCAGCCCTAGTCCGCGGACAGAAGAAGAGACCCAGTACTTC
CDR3: CASSPSPRTEEETQYF

D: TRBD1
V: TRBV7-9
size: -
length: 15
J: TRBJ2-5
DNA: TGTGCCAGCAGCCCCCGGGACAGGGACCAAGAGACCCAGTACTTC
CDR3: CASSPRDRDQETQYF

D: -
V: TRBV5-4
size: -
length: 15
J: TRBJ2-1
DNA: TGTGCCAGCAGCTTGAGCCAGGTGTATCGTCATGAGCAGTTCTTC
CDR3: CASSLSQVYRHEQFF

D: TRBD1
V: TRBV5-1
size: once
length: 17
J: TRBJ2-5
DNA: TGCGCCAGCAGCGGAGGGACAGGGGGACGGGGCCAAGAGACCCAGTACTTC
CDR3: CASSGGTGGRGQETQYF

D: -
V: TRBV24-1
size: -
length: 14
J: TRBJ2-2
DNA: TGTGCCACCAGTGGGGCGGGCGGCACCGGGGAGCTGTTTTTT
CDR3: CATSGAGGTGELFF

D: TRBD1
V: TRBV5-1
size: -
length: 16
J: TRBJ2-5
DNA: TGCGCCAGCAGCCCGGGGGACAGGGGAGGTGTTGAGACCCAGTACTTC
CDR3: CASSPGDRGGVETQYF

D: TRBD1
V: TRBV10-3
size: -
length: 19
J: TRBJ1-3
DNA: TGTGCCATCAGCGAGTGGCGAAGGGGCAGGGGGGACTCTGGAAACACCATATATTTT
CDR3: CAISEWRRGRGDSGNTIYF

D: TRBD1
V: TRBV25-1
size: -
length: 13
J: TRBJ1-6
DNA: TGTGCCAGCAGTGGACAGGGAGGATCACCCCTCCACTTT
CDR3: CASSGQGGSPLHF

D: TRBD1
V: TRBV18
size: -
length: 13
J: TRBJ1-2
DNA: TGTGCCAGCTCACAGGGGGCGCCCCGTGGCTACACCTTC
CDR3: CASSQGAPRGYTF

D: -
V: TRBV28
size: -
length: 14
J: TRBJ1-2
DNA: TGTGCCAGCACCGCGGTTTGGGTGAGGGAAGGCTACACCTTC
CDR3: CASTAVWVREGYTF

D: -
V: TRBV10-2
size: -
length: 16
J: TRBJ1-5
DNA: TGCGCCAGCAGTGAGCACAGTACACAGACCAATCAGCCCCAGCATTTT
CDR3: CASSEHSTQTNQPQHF

D: TRBD1
V: TRBV7-9
size: -
length: 16
J: TRBJ1-1
DNA: TGTGCCATTACGGGACAGGGGTTAATTCAGGACACTGAAGCTTTCTTT
CDR3: CAITGQGLIQDTEAFF

D: TRBD1
V: TRBV15
size: -
length: 13
J: TRBJ2-7
DNA: TGTGCCACCAGCCGAGACAGGGCGCCCGAGCAGTACTTC
CDR3: CATSRDRAPEQYF